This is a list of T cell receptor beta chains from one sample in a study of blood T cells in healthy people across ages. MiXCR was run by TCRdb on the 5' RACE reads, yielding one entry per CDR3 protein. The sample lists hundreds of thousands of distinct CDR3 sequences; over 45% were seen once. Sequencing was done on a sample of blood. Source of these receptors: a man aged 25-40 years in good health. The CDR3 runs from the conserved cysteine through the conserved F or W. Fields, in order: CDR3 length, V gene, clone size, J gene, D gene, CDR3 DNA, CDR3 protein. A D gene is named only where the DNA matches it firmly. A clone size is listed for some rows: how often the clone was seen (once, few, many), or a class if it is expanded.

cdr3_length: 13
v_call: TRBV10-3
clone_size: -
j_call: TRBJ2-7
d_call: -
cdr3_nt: TGTGCCATCAAGGCGGGATTGAAGGGGGAGCAGTACTTC
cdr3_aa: CAIKAGLKGEQYF

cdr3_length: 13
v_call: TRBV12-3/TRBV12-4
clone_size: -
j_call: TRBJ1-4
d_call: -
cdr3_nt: TGTGCCAGCGGGGCCCCTTCGAGCAGGGAGATGTTTTTT
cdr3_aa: CASGAPSSREMFF

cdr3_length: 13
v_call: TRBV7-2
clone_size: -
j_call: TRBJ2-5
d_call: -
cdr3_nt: TGTGCCAGCAGCTTCGACCCGTCGGAGGCCCAGTACTTC
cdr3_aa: CASSFDPSEAQYF

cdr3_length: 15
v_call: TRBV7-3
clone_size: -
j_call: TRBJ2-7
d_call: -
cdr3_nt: TGTGCCAGCAGCCCCGGGACTGTCCTTTCCTACGAGCAGTACTTC
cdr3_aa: CASSPGTVLSYEQYF

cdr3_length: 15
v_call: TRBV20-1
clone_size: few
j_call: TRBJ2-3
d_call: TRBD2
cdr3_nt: TGCAGTGCTTCCGGACTAGCGGGAGAAACAGATACGCAGTATTTT
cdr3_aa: CSASGLAGETDTQYF

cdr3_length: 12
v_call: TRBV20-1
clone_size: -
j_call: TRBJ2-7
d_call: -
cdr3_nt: TGTAGTACCATAATTGACAGCTACGAGCAGTACTTC
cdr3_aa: CSTIIDSYEQYF

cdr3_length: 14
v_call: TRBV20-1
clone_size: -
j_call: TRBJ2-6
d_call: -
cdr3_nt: TGCAGTGCGAATCACGACTCTGGGGCCAACGTCCTGACTTTC
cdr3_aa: CSANHDSGANVLTF

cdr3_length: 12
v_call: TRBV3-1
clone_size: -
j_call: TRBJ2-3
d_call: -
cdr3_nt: TGTGCCAGCAGCCAATCTCCCTTGGCGCAGTATTTT
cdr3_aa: CASSQSPLAQYF

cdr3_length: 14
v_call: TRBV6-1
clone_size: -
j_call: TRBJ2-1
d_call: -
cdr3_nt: TGTGCCAGCAGTGCATCGGTGACTACTGCAGAGCAGTTCTTC
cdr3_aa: CASSASVTTAEQFF

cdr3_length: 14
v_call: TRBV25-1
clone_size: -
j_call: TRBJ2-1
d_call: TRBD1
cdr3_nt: TGTGCCAGCAGTCCCCTGGACAGGCACAATGAGCAGTTCTTC
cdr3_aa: CASSPLDRHNEQFF

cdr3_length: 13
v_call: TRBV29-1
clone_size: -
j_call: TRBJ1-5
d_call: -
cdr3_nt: TGCAGCGTTAGTAGGGGAGAGAATCAGCCCCAGCATTTT
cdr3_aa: CSVSRGENQPQHF

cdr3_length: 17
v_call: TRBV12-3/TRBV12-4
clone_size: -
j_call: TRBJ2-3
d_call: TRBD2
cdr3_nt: TGTGCCAGCAAACGACTAGCGGGAGAGAGGCAGGCAGATACGCAGTATTTT
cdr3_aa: CASKRLAGERQADTQYF

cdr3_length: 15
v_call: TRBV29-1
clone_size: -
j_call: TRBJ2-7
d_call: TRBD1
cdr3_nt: TGCAGCGTTGAAATGGGGGACAGGGTCCCCTACGAGCAGTACTTC
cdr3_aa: CSVEMGDRVPYEQYF

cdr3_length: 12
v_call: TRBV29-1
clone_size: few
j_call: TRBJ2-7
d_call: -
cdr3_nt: TGCAGCGTCTCCGCAGGTCCCTACGAGCAGTACTTC
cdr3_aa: CSVSAGPYEQYF

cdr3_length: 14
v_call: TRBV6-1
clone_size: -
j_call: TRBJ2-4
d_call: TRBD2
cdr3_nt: TGTGCCAGCAACCCCGGGACTAAATCCAACATTCAGTACTTC
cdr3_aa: CASNPGTKSNIQYF

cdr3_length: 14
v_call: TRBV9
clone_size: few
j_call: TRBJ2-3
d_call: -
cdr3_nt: TGTGCCAGCTCCCGGGACGCTGGCGCAGATACGCAGTATTTT
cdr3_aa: CASSRDAGADTQYF

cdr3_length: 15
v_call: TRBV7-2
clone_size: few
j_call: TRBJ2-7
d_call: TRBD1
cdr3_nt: TGTGCCAGCAGCTTTAGTACAGGGGGCACATACGAGCAGTACTTC
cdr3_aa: CASSFSTGGTYEQYF

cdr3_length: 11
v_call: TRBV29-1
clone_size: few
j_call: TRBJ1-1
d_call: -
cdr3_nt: TGCAGCGCCGGCCTCGGGACTGAAGCTTTCTTT
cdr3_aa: CSAGLGTEAFF

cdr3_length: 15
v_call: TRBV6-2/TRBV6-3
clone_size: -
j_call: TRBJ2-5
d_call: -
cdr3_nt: TGTGCCAGCAGCCTAACGGGGGCGGGGTGGGATGAGCAGTACTTC
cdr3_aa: CASSLTGAGWDEQYF

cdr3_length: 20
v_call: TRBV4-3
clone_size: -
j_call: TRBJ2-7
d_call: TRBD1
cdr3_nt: TGCGCCAGCAGCCAACACCACCGGGACAGGGGCTTAATTAGGGCCTACGAGCAGTACTTC
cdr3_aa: CASSQHHRDRGLIRAYEQYF

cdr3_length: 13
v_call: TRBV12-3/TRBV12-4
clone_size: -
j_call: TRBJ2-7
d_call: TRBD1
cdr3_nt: TGTGCCAGCATCAGGACAGGGGGGCACGAGCAGTACTTC
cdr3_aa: CASIRTGGHEQYF

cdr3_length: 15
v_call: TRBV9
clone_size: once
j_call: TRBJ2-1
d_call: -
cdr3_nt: TGTGCCAGCAGCCCCCGGGACATTTCAAACAATGAGCAGTTCTTC
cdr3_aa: CASSPRDISNNEQFF

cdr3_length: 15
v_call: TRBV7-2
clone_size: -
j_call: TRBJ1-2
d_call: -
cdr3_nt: TGTGCCAGCAGCCAAATCCCAATTGCTAACTATGGCTACACCTTC
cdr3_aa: CASSQIPIANYGYTF

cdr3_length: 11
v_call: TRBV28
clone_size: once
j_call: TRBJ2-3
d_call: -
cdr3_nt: TGTGCCAGCAATAGCGAAGATACGCAGTATTTT
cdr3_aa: CASNSEDTQYF

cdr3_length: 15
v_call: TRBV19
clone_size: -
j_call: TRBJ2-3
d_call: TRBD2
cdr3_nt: TGTGCCAGTAGTAGACTAGCGAACCCCACAGATACGCAGTATTTT
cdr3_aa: CASSRLANPTDTQYF

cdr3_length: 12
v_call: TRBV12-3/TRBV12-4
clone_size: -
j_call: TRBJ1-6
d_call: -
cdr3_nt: TGTGCCAGCAGTTGGAAGACTTCACCCCTCCACTTT
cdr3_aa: CASSWKTSPLHF

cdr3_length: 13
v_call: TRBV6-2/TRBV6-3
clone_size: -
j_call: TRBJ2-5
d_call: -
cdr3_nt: TGTGCCAGCAGTTCTGGTGCGGTCCAGACCCAGTACTTC
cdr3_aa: CASSSGAVQTQYF

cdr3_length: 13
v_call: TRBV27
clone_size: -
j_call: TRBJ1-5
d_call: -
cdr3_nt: TGTGCCAGCAGCCCCTTTGGCAATCAGCCCCAGCATTTT
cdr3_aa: CASSPFGNQPQHF

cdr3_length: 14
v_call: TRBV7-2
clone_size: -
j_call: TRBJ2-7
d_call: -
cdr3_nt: TGTGCCAGCGGCCCCCCGGGACTGTCCTACGAGCAGTACTTC
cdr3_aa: CASGPPGLSYEQYF

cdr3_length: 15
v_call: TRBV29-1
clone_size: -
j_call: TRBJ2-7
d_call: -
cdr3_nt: TGCAGCGTTGAGCTAGCTCGAAGCTCCTACAATGAGCAGTACTTC
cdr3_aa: CSVELARSSYNEQYF

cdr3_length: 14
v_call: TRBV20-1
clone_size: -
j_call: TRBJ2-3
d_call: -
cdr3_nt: TGCAGTGCTCTCCCACCGGTCGGCACAGATACGCAGTATTTT
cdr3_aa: CSALPPVGTDTQYF

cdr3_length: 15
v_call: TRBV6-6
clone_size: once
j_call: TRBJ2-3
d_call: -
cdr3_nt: TGTGCCAGCAGTTACTCCGGGGGACTCACAGATACGCAGTATTTT
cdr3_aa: CASSYSGGLTDTQYF

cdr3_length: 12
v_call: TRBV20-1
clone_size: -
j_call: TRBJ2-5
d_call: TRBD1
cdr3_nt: TGCAGTGCTTACAGGGGGCAAGAGACCCAGTACTTC
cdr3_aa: CSAYRGQETQYF

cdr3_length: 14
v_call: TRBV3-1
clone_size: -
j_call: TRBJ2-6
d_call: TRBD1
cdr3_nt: TGTGCCAGCAGCCGGGACAGGGTCGGCAACGTCCAGACTTTC
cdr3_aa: CASSRDRVGNVQTF